Reported below is one T cell receptor beta chain. This clonotype is classified as medium-sized (0.01 to 0.1%). This receptor's antigen is unknown. No much larger clone is present one base from it, and per-base qualities are unavailable. Libraries from unsorted PBMCs were made from 2 million PBMCs kept in RNAlater at -80 degrees C until RNA extraction. Peripheral blood was subjected to Ficoll-Hypaque density gradient centrifugation to isolate PBMCs, which were then cryopreserved in liquid nitrogen. cDNA was synthesized by template-switch 5'RACE using a primer with a 10-nucleotide random unique molecular identifier that tagged each TCR transcript. Every sequencing run yielded over 160 million TCR-beta sequences covering 15-18 subjects. The RNeasy kit was used to extract total RNA. The KAPA Real-time Library Amplification kit was used to amplify TCR-beta VDJ regions with primers targeting the TCR constant region and the 5'RACE anchor. Sample indexes and Illumina adaptors were added in a first PCR, and a second PCR then increased library yield. After Ampure bead purification, the roughly 650 bp TCR product was size-selected on a 2% E-gel SizeSelection system. Before pooling, library quality was checked on a Bioanalyzer, concentration was measured with Qubit, and libraries were quantified with the Kapa Library Quantification kit. Paired-end 2 x 150 bp sequencing of the libraries was performed on an Illumina HiSeq 2500. To increase sequence diversity, about 23-32% phiX was spiked into each library pool. For the original study's pipeline: Quality-filtered reads were processed with the UMI-based MiGEC pipeline, which removed over 75% of raw TCR sequences during error correction. VDJ genes were aligned to IMGT germline references, and each clonotype was defined by a unique CDR3 amino acid sequence together with V-J genes. VDJtools evaluated clonal expansion, Shannon diversity and CDR3 relatedness (CalcPairwiseDistances, ClusterSamples); CLCbio workbench built phylogenetic trees. Clones with at least 8 unique UMIs were defined as expanded, with this threshold being based on coefficient-of-variation modelling across technical triplicates. The raw public reads went through TCRdb reprocessing: fastp at Q25, MiXCR clone calling, in-frame beta chains kept. Each entry is one CDR3 protein sequence, shown with its most common DNA and genes. In this record, the V and J calls reflect TCRdb's handling and not the investigators' own analysis. This sample gives fewer than 65,000 distinct CDR3 sequences in total; 10% of them show up just once. Jointly, the top ten make up 5.3% of the sample.

Between the V and J ends, shortened by 6 bases and 4 bases respectively, the junction contains 17 bases. The CDR3 sequence holds 15 residues, the cysteine and phenylalanine included. Only the CDR3 part of the read is kept: 45 bases, read in frame from the first base. The data were taken from a study of neurological immune-mediated disorders (dated by TCRdb to the late 2010s). Notes on the research overall: Peripheral blood TCR-beta repertoires from patients with HTLV-I-associated myelopathy (HAM/TSP), patients with multiple sclerosis, and healthy controls were compared in the study using UMI-based sequencing. Longitudinal samples, technical triplicates and paired sorted CD4+ and CD8+ T-cell subsets, alongside PBMC samples, were included among the 106 TCR-beta libraries. The cohort was made up of 60 to 75 subjects, consisting of roughly 14 HAM/TSP patients, about 34 multiple sclerosis patients and 20 or so healthy controls.

General findings and caveats noted by the study authors: No identical CDR3 amino acid sequences were found to be shared among expanded clones across subjects, suggesting that TCR-beta repertoires were private in all groups. TCR clonal expansion was greatest in HAM/TSP patients and smallest in MS patients, who ranked below even healthy controls.

The V and J segments used are TRBV12-3 or TRBV12-4 and TRBJ2-3; the D segment might be TRBD1 or TRBD2, since each matches 5 bases. The sequencing sample was made of PBMCs. This receptor was obtained from a man between 65 and 85 years old with HTLV-1-associated myelopathy (HAM/TSP). The DNA sequence is as follows: TGTGCCAGCAGAGCCTCGGGGACCTCGGCAGATACGCAGTATTTT. Translated, this gives CASRASGTSADTQYF.